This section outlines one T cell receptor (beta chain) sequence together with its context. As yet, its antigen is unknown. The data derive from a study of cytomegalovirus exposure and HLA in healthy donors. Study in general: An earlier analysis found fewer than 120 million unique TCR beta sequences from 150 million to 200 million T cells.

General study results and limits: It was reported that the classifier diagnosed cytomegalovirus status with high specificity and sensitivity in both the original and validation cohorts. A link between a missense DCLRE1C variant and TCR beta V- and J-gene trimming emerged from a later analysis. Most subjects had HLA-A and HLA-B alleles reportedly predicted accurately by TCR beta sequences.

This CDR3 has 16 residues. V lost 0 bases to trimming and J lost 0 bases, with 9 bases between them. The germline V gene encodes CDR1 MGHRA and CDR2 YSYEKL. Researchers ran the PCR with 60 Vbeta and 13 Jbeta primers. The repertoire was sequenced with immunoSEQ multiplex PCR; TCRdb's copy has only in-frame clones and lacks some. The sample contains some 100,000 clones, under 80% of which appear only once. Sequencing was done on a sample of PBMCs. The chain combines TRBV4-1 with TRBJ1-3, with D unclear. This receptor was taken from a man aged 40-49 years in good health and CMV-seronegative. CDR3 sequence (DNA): TGCGCCAGCAGCCAAGATCAGGCGATCTCTGGAAACACCATATATTTT. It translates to CASSQDQAISGNTIYF.